The T cell receptor beta chain under discussion was sequenced for a study of blood T cell repertoires in COVID-19. Sequencing was performed with immunoSEQ multiplex PCR; in TCRdb, only in-frame clones are kept and a portion is missing. The sample contains approximately 260,000 clones, about 85% of which appear only once. Remarks on this clone: Other DNA variants within this sample encode the same CDR3.

The material sequenced was PBMCs or T cells enriched from blood (not recorded which). This receptor was taken from a woman between 45 and 65 years old who had been exposed to COVID-19.

The CDR3 region is CASSRGGVTEAFF. CDR3 nucleotides: TGTGCCAGCAGTAGAGGGGGAGTAACTGAAGCTTTCTTT. The chain links TRBV12-3 or TRBV12-4 to TRBJ1-1; D might be TRBD1 (6 bases). V gave up 5 bases and J gave up 5 bases, with 12 bases separating them. This CDR3 has 13 residues.